Listed here are 20 T cell receptor beta chains from one sample, sequenced in a study of Graves' ophthalmopathy and Graves' hyperthyroidism (dated by TCRdb to between 2017 and 2018). The data were produced on an Illumina HiSeq 2000. TCR beta CDR3 regions were amplified from RNA transcripts for repertoire sequencing. The first round of RT-PCR was done with HTBI primers and the Qiagen OneStep RT-PCR kit, and was followed by a second round of multiplex PCR, then size selection and purification. Clones were called with MiXCR by TCRdb after fastp trimmed the public reads at Q25, and only in-frame beta chains were retained. Each record represents a unique CDR3 protein, reported with the most common genes and DNA among its rows. The sample table shows 560,000 or so distinct CDR3 sequences, and under 40% are seen once. The ten largest clones represent roughly 4.5% of the sample. Material: peripheral blood or thyroid tissue (not recorded which). These TCRs come from an adult man with Graves' hyperthyroidism.

V gene TRBV7-3 combines with J gene TRBJ2-3; 7 bases fit TRBD2. Trimming took 5 bases from V and 2 from J; bases not matched to a gene: 16. Germline-derived CDR1 and CDR2 are SGHTA and FQGTGA. The CDR3 is 18 amino acids. The CDR3 protein is CASSRGGSRGTITDTQYF. The CDR3 DNA reads as TGTGCCAGCAGCCGCGGCGGCTCGCGGGGGACGATCACAGATACGCAGTATTTT.

V and J are TRBV2 and TRBJ1-1; TRBD1 is a possible D gene (5 bases). CDR1 is SNHLY, CDR2 FYNNEI, per germline. The CDR3 runs 13 residues. This CDR3 is CAALGQSITEAFF. In DNA form, the CDR3 reads TGTGCTGCCCTCGGACAATCGATCACTGAAGCTTTCTTT. The full variable domain, completed using reference TRBV2 and TRBJ1-1, is EPEVTQTPSHQVTQMGQEVILRCVPISNHLYFYWYRQILGQKVEFLVSFYNNEISEKSEIFDDQFSVERPDGSNFTLKIRSTKLEDSAMYFCAALGQSITEAFFGQGTRLTVV.

The rearrangement links TRBV5-1 to TRBJ1-3; D not certain. Per the germline V gene, CDR1 is SGHRS and CDR2 is YFSETQ. The CDR3 contains 13 residues. V was trimmed by 2 bases and J by 7 bases, leaving 10 bases between them. Here the CDR3 reads CASSFGKANTIYF. DNA for the CDR3: TGCGCCAGCAGCTTCGGGAAAGCGAACACCATATATTTT.

The table lists this clonotype with a few counts. As DNA, the CDR3 is TGCGCCAGCAGTAGCGGGAGGGGATTCCAAGAGACCCAGTACTTC. Translating gives CASSSGRGFQETQYF. V is TRBV5-1 and J is TRBJ2-5; 11 nucleotides align to TRBD2. V was clipped by 5 bases and J by 1 base; unmatched bases: 4. The germline gives CDR1 SGHRS, CDR2 YFSETQ. The CDR3 has 15 residues. The variable domain in full, completed from reference TRBV5-1 and TRBJ2-5, reads KAGVTQTPRYLIKTRGQQVTLSCSPISGHRSVSWYQQTPGQGLQFLFEYFSETQRNKGNFPGRFSGRQFSNSRSEMNVSTLELGDSALYLCASSSGRGFQETQYFGPGTRLLVL.

This clonotype has more than one count but fewer than ten. V usage is TRBV9 and J usage is TRBJ2-5, with D unclear. The CDR3 extends over 14 amino acids. Germline V lookup: CDR1 SGDLS, CDR2 YYNGEE. Trimming took off 0 bases at V and 4 bases at J, with 10 bases between the two ends. CDR3 sequence: CASSVAPLGETQYF. The CDR3 nucleotides are TGTGCCAGCAGCGTAGCTCCCCTCGGAGAGACCCAGTACTTC. Complete variable domain (other parts from reference TRBV9 and TRBJ2-5): DSGVTQTPKHLITATGQRVTLRCSPRSGDLSVYWYQQSLDQGLQFLIQYYNGEERAKGNILERFSAQQFPDLHSELNLSSLELGDSALYFCASSVAPLGETQYFGPGTRLLVL.

This clonotype turned up a few times. V gene TRBV5-1 combines with J gene TRBJ1-1, with TRBD1 identical over 7 bases. V was clipped by 3 bases and J by 3 bases; unmatched bases: 5. CDR1 SGHRS and CDR2 YFSETQ come from the germline V gene. This CDR3 has 14 residues. The CDR3 region has the DNA TGCGCCAGCAGCTACCTGACAGGGCACACTGAAGCTTTCTTT. Amino acid sequence: CASSYLTGHTEAFF. The complete variable domain, with remaining parts taken from reference TRBV5-1 and TRBJ1-1, reads KAGVTQTPRYLIKTRGQQVTLSCSPISGHRSVSWYQQTPGQGLQFLFEYFSETQRNKGNFPGRFSGRQFSNSRSEMNVSTLELGDSALYLCASSYLTGHTEAFFGQGTRLTVV.

This clonotype was picked up many times. As DNA, the CDR3 is TGTGCCAGCAATTTATACCAGGGGGCATCACCCCTCCACTTT. Its protein product is CASNLYQGASPLHF. The J gene is TRBJ1-6, the V gene TRBV6-5, with 8 bases matching TRBD1. The ends lost 7 bases at V and 10 bases at J; junction bases unmatched: 9. This CDR3 region has 14 residues. The V gene's germline CDR1 is MNHEY and CDR2 SVGAGI.

Many counts were recorded for this clonotype. The V and J genes are TRBV19 and TRBJ1-6; a possible D gene is TRBD1 (5 bases). The CDR3 sequence is 15 residues long. Germline loops: CDR1 LNHDA, CDR2 SQIVND (reference sequence). The ends were cut back, 6 bases at V and 5 bases at J, with 14 bases in the middle. CDR3 sequence (DNA): TGTGCCAGTAGCGCCCGGGACGGGGATAATTCACCCCTCCACTTT. This encodes CASSARDGDNSPLHF.

This clonotype was picked up many times. J is TRBJ2-7 and V is TRBV5-1; 7 bases align to TRBD1. This CDR3 region has 13 residues. V lost 6 bases, J lost 5 bases, and 8 bases stayed unmatched. Germline-derived CDR1 and CDR2 are SGHRS and YFSETQ. CDR3 DNA sequence: TGCGCCAGCAACTACGACAGGGTCGACGAGCAGTACTTC. Translated: CASNYDRVDEQYF.

The gene calls are TRBV29-1 and TRBJ2-5; perhaps TRBD1 as D (6 bases). V was clipped by 8 bases and J by 5 bases, with 15 bases between them. CDR1 SQVTM and CDR2 ANQGSEA come from the germline V gene. This CDR3 comprises 12 residues. CDR3 in amino acids: CSLTQGQETQYF. CDR3 nucleotide sequence: TGCAGCTTGACACAGGGCCAGGAGACCCAGTACTTC.

The genes are TRBV25-1 and TRBJ1-1, with D unclear. Per the germline V gene, CDR1 is MGHDK and CDR2 is SYGVNS. CDR3 length: 14 residues. V was shortened by 2 bases and J by 5 bases, with 12 bases between the two germline ends. The CDR3 sequence: CASSEMVVGTEAFF. The CDR3, as DNA: TGTGCCAGCAGTGAAATGGTTGTGGGTACTGAAGCTTTCTTT.

CDR3 nucleotide sequence: TGTGCCAGCAGTTTGAACAGGGGAGTCAGGGGCAATCAGCCCCAGCATTTT. This encodes CASSLNRGVRGNQPQHF. The V gene is TRBV6-5, the J gene TRBJ1-5; 7 nucleotides agree with TRBD1. Trimming at V came to 4 bases and at J to 2 bases, leaving 11 bases not matched to a gene. Germline V lookup: CDR1 MNHEY, CDR2 SVGAGI. The CDR3 has 17 amino acids.

This clonotype occurred a few times. J is TRBJ1-2 and V is TRBV29-1; D gene unclear. The CDR3 is 9 amino acids. CDR1 is SQVTM, CDR2 ANQGSEA, per germline. V was cut by 7 bases and J by 4 bases, with 4 bases left in between. The CDR3 sequence is CSAGYGYTF. The CDR3 region has the DNA TGCAGCGCCGGCTATGGCTACACCTTC.

The chain recombines TRBV20-1 with TRBJ1-4; tentatively, D is TRBD1 (6 bases). Looked up from germline, CDR1 is DFQATT and CDR2 is SNEGSKA (reference sequence). The CDR3 length is 13 residues. The germline V and J ends were trimmed by 3 bases and 3 bases, with 8 bases remaining between them. CDR3 nucleotide sequence: TGCAGTGCTAGGGGGGGCCCTAATGAAAAACTGTTTTTT. Amino acid sequence: CSARGGPNEKLFF.

This clonotype has a single count. The final CDR3 position lacks the conserved phenylalanine or tryptophan, pointing to a likely read error. J is TRBJ1-1 and V is TRBV28; possible D gene TRBD1, 6 bases. Germline values: CDR1 MDHEN, CDR2 SYDVKM. The CDR3 is made up of 13 amino acids. V lost 6 bases to trimming and J lost 5 bases, with 13 bases between them. The CDR3 sequence: CASSQGFGTEAFL. As DNA, the CDR3 is TGTGCCAGCAGCCAGGGGTTTGGGACTGAAGCTTTCCTT.

This chain connects TRBV29-1 to TRBJ1-2, with D possibly matching TRBD1 (5 bases). V gave up 3 bases and J gave up 7 bases, with 18 bases separating them. The V gene's germline CDR1 is SQVTM and CDR2 ANQGSEA. The CDR3 length is 14 residues. CDR3 in amino acids: CSVDAGRGTRGYTF. CDR3 in DNA: TGCAGCGTTGATGCGGGACGGGGCACGCGTGGCTACACCTTC.

The rearrangement joins TRBV29-1 to TRBJ2-2, with 7 bases that match TRBD1. The germline V gene encodes CDR1 SQVTM and CDR2 ANQGSEA. The CDR3 has 14 amino acids. Trimming at V came to 2 bases and at J to 6 bases, leaving 6 bases not matched to a gene. The CDR3 protein is CSVERQGSPGELFF. The CDR3, as DNA: TGCAGCGTTGAACGACAGGGCTCTCCCGGGGAGCTGTTTTTT.

The sample holds many counts of this clonotype. The chain employs TRBV15 and TRBJ1-5, with TRBD1 matching over 12 bases. The J segment lost 5 bases and the V segment lost 1 base, leaving 6 bases of the junction unmatched. Germline CDR1 and CDR2: LNHNV and YYDKDF (reference sequence). The CDR3 spans 17 residues. Here the CDR3 reads CATSRGSGQGADQPQHF. The CDR3 nucleotides read TGTGCCACCAGCAGAGGGTCGGGACAGGGGGCAGATCAGCCCCAGCATTTT. The full variable domain, its missing parts supplied by reference TRBV15 and TRBJ1-5, is DAMVIQNPRYQVTQFGKPVTLSCSQTLNHNVMYWYQQKSSQAPKLLFHYYDKDFNNEADTPDNFQSRRPNTSFCFLDIRSPGLGDTAMYLCATSRGSGQGADQPQHFGDGTRLSIL.

The chain employs TRBV9 and TRBJ2-5, with 11 positions matching TRBD2. V shed 3 bases and J 5 bases; nucleotides not matched to a gene: 18. The CDR3 is made up of 19 amino acids. The germline V gene encodes CDR1 SGDLS and CDR2 YYNGEE. This CDR3 is CASSATRSGGAGASETQYF. The CDR3 DNA follows: TGTGCCAGCAGCGCCACCCGTAGCGGGGGGGCCGGAGCGTCGGAGACCCAGTACTTC.

The chain combines TRBV12-3 or TRBV12-4 with TRBJ2-5; the D gene is possibly TRBD1 (6 bases). The CDR3 spans 15 residues. V was pared by 1 base and J by 9 bases, with 18 bases between. CDR3 in amino acids: CASSLDRASNQPQYF. The CDR3, as DNA: TGTGCCAGCAGTTTAGACAGGGCTAGCAATCAGCCCCAGTACTTC.